This TCR beta chain was documented in a study of vaccination and CD4 T cells after COVID-19. Whole-study context: Stimulation used overlapping spike peptides from SARS-CoV-2, HCoV-NL63, HCoV-OC43 and HCoV-229E.

Regarding treatment: approximately 10-day PBMC culture with coronavirus spike peptide pools or control peptides (ViraFEST assay). The ViraFEST method relied on peptide pools to expand antigen-specific T cells, followed by TCR sequencing. This clonotype counts as large. Its antigen remains unknown. J was trimmed by 7 bases and V by 4 bases; bases with no gene match: 13. The CDR3 sequence is 15 residues long. Germline V gene sequence: CDR1 LGHNA, CDR2 YNFKEQ. The Oncomine TCR Beta short-read assay generated sequence data from the DNA of cultured CD4+ T cells. In TCRdb, the PCR reads were re-called with MiXCR into one record per CDR3 protein. The table includes 7,000 to 9,000 distinct CDR3 sequences, approximately 56% detected once.

Specimen: cultured CD4+ T cells from blood, collected after SARS-CoV-2 vaccination. V is TRBV4-2 and J is TRBJ2-7; 7 bases are a match to TRBD1. The receptor's source is a human donor with COVID-19. The CDR3 loop reads CASSLEGQLHGEQYF. The DNA of the CDR3 is TGTGCCAGCAGCCTCGAGGGACAGCTTCACGGGGAGCAGTACTTC.